This T cell receptor (beta chain) was retrieved from a study of cytomegalovirus exposure and HLA in healthy donors. The ends lost 4 bases at V and 1 base at J; junction bases unmatched: 7. CDR3 size: 15 residues. Looked up from germline, CDR1 is SGHRS and CDR2 is YFSETQ. The PCR was carried out with 60 Vbeta primers and 13 Jbeta primers. Repertoires were generated with immunoSEQ multiplex PCR, while TCRdb's copy carries only in-frame clones and drops some. Of 150,000 to 200,000 clones in the sample, roughly four fifths were seen once. The receptor's source is a man between 18 and 35 years old in good health and CMV-seronegative. The source material was PBMCs. The chain couples TRBV5-1 to TRBJ2-7, with 8 nucleotides matching TRBD1. DNA for the CDR3: TGCGCCAGCAGCCCCGGACAGGGAGTATCCTACGAGCAGTACTTC. Residues: CASSPGQGVSYEQYF.